Below are 13 T cell receptor beta chains sequenced from a single sample in a study of blood T cell repertoires in COVID-19. TCRdb's table, derived via immunoSEQ multiplex PCR, lists solely in-frame clones and lacks some. The sample consists of about 110,000 clones, approximately 84% of them appearing once. What was sequenced was peripheral blood. The receptors stem from a man aged 40-50 years with acute or convalescent COVID-19.

The chain uses TRBV25-1 and TRBJ1-2; D is possibly TRBD1 (5 bases). The CDR3 has 12 amino acids. The germline V gene has CDR1 MGHDK and CDR2 SYGVNS. Trimming removed 8 bases from V and 4 bases from J, with 11 bases in between. Here the CDR3 DNA reads TGTGCCAGCTGGGGGGGGTTCTATGGCTACACCTTC. It encodes CASWGGFYGYTF.

In regard to this clone: Given a far larger clone just one base away, this is likely a sequencing read error. V gene TRBV5-6 combines with J gene TRBJ1-1, with D possibly being TRBD1 (6 bases). V lost 4 bases to trimming and J lost 5 bases, with 6 bases between them. Germline V gives CDR1 SGHDT, CDR2 YYEEEE. The CDR3 has 11 amino acids. DNA for the CDR3: TGTGCCAGCAGCCAGGGGACTGAAGCTTTCTTT. Translated, it gives CASSQGTEAFF. Variable domain in full (rest from reference TRBV5-6 and TRBJ1-1): DAGVTQSPTHLIKTRGQQVTLRCSPKSGHDTVSWYQQALGQGPQFIFQYYEEEERQRGNFPDRFSGHQFPNYSSELNVNALLLGDSALYLCASSQGTEAFFGQGTRLTVV.

This CDR3 is CASSVSRHANTEAFF. In DNA, the CDR3 is TGTGCCAGCAGCGTATCAAGACACGCGAACACTGAAGCTTTCTTT. The chain recombines TRBV9 with TRBJ1-1; D unresolved. The CDR3 is made up of 15 amino acids. Germline loops: CDR1 SGDLS, CDR2 YYNGEE. V was trimmed by 1 base and J by 1 base, leaving 11 bases between them.

The V call is TRBV12-3 or TRBV12-4, the J call TRBJ2-2; D is undetermined. The V end was cut by 2 bases, the J end by 6 bases, with 7 bases between. The CDR3 extends over 13 amino acids. The CDR3 DNA follows: TGTGCCAGCAGTTTAATCCTTCCCGGGGAGCTGTTTTTT. Encoded protein: CASSLILPGELFF.

The chain recombines TRBV4-1 with TRBJ1-3; D unclear. Germline V CDR1 and CDR2: MGHRA, YSYEKL. V lost 4 bases and J 0 bases, leaving 4 bases between the germline ends. The CDR3 is made up of 13 amino acids. As DNA, the CDR3 is TGCGCCAGCAGCCTCTCCTCTGGAAACACCATATATTTT. This codes for CASSLSSGNTIYF.

The V call is TRBV2, the J call TRBJ1-1; perhaps TRBD1 as D (5 bases). The germline V gene has CDR1 SNHLY and CDR2 FYNNEI. This CDR3 spans 14 amino acids. The germline V and J ends were trimmed by 5 bases and 0 bases, with 10 bases remaining between them. CDR3 sequence reads: CASSYDRVNTEAFF. CDR3 DNA sequence: TGTGCCAGCAGTTATGACAGAGTGAACACTGAAGCTTTCTTT.

The chain has TRBV6-5 and TRBJ2-3, with D perhaps matching TRBD2 (5 bases). This CDR3 region has 13 residues. V was shortened by 6 bases and J by 4 bases, with 11 bases between the two germline ends. Per germline, CDR1 MNHEY and CDR2 SVGAGI. The CDR3 DNA follows: TGTGCCAGCAGGGACTCAAGTCCAGATACGCAGTATTTT. Translation: CASRDSSPDTQYF.

The chain is built from TRBV5-4 and TRBJ2-7; 8 bases align to TRBD1. Per germline, CDR1 SGHNT and CDR2 YYREEE (reference sequence). The V gene end was trimmed by 2 bases and the J gene end by 4 bases; junction bases not matched to a gene: 8. The CDR3 totals 15 residues. The CDR3 region is CASSFAGTGQYEQYF. CDR3 DNA: TGTGCCAGCAGCTTCGCCGGGACAGGACAATACGAGCAGTACTTC.

The rearrangement links TRBV24-1 to TRBJ1-2; D may be TRBD1 (6 bases). V was trimmed by 2 bases and J by 6 bases, leaving 9 bases between them. Germline V gene sequence: CDR1 KGHDR, CDR2 SFDVKD. This CDR3 is built from 13 residues. Here the CDR3 reads CATSDSAGDGYTF. Written as DNA, the CDR3 is TGTGCCACCAGTGATTCGGCAGGGGATGGCTACACCTTC.

The chain combines TRBV10-3 with TRBJ2-2; 14 bases map to TRBD2. The CDR3 consists of 17 residues. Germline-derived CDR1 and CDR2 are ENHRY and SYGVKD. Losses at the gene ends were 4 bases for V and 5 bases for J; bases not matched to a gene: 6. CDR3 DNA: TGTGCCATCAGTGTACTCGGGACTAGCGGGGGAACCGGGGAGCTGTTTTTT. Translated, it gives CAISVLGTSGGTGELFF.

The chain has TRBV6-4 and TRBJ1-5; D might be TRBD1 (5 bases). This CDR3 contains 15 residues. Germline CDR1 and CDR2: MRHNA and SNTAGT. The V end was cut by 3 bases, the J end by 6 bases, with 15 bases between. DNA of the CDR3: TGTGCCAGCAGTGATCAGGGTGTGGGTTGTCAGCCCCAGCATTTT. Protein: CASSDQGVGCQPQHF.

As to this clone: Other DNA sequences within the sample encode an identical CDR3. The chain employs TRBV6-5 and TRBJ1-3; the match to TRBD1 covers 8 bases. The CDR3 runs 14 residues. The germline V gene has CDR1 MNHEY and CDR2 SVGAGI. The ends lost 6 bases at V and 1 base at J; junction bases unmatched: 2. The DNA for the CDR3 is TGTGCCAGCAGCTACAGGGGGTCTGGAAACACCATATATTTT. It codes for CASSYRGSGNTIYF.

This chain connects TRBV3-1 (or the pseudogene TRBV3-2) to TRBJ1-4; a possible D gene is TRBD1 (5 bases). Trimming pared 4 bases from V and 6 bases from J, leaving 15 bases between. Germline values: CDR1 LGHDT, CDR2 YNNKEL (reference sequence). There are 15 residues in the CDR3. For the CDR3, the DNA is TGTGCCAGCAGCCCCCGGGGGATAGCGCATGAAAAACTGTTTTTT. It codes for CASSPRGIAHEKLFF.